The 10 T cell receptor beta chains reported below all come from one sample, sequenced in a study of T cell changes during pregnancy in multiple sclerosis. The assay was immunoSEQ multiplex PCR, and TCRdb's table has in-frame clones only and misses some. The table includes 85,000 to 130,000 clones, 90% to 95% detected once. The sequenced sample was peripheral blood, obtained before pregnancy. These receptors were obtained from a female donor with multiple sclerosis, enrolled in a pregnancy study.

CDR3 in DNA: TGCGCCAGCAGCACAGGGGCCTACGAGCAGTACTTC. Protein sequence: CASSTGAYEQYF. The rearrangement joins TRBV10-2 to TRBJ2-7, with 7 bases aligning to TRBD1. CDR1 is WSHSY and CDR2 is SAAADI in the germline V gene. The ends lost 6 bases at V and 2 bases at J; junction bases unmatched: 1. The CDR3 has 12 amino acids.

The chain uses TRBV5-4 and TRBJ2-3; D remains unclear. The CDR3 runs to 14 residues. In germline, CDR1 is SGHNT, CDR2 YYREEE (reference sequence). V was clipped by 0 bases and J by 2 bases, with 7 bases between them. CDR3 protein: CASSLVLFTDTQYF. CDR3 coding DNA: TGTGCCAGCAGCTTGGTACTGTTCACAGATACGCAGTATTTT.

This clone was seen more than once but under ten times. This chain connects TRBV5-1 to TRBJ2-7; 10 nucleotides line up with TRBD2. The germline gives CDR1 SGHRS, CDR2 YFSETQ. The J segment lost 5 bases and the V segment lost 1 base, leaving 6 bases of the junction unmatched. CDR3 length: 15 residues. CDR3 in DNA: TGCGCCAGCAGCTTGCCTAGCGGGAGCCTACACGAGCAGTACTTC. Translating gives CASSLPSGSLHEQYF.

V gene TRBV6-1 combines with J gene TRBJ1-2; D is possibly TRBD1 (6 bases). Trimming pared 7 bases from V and 4 bases from J, leaving 10 bases between. Germline V gene lookup returns CDR1 MNHNS and CDR2 SASEGT. The CDR3 contains 12 residues. CDR3 amino acids: CASKQGAYGYTF. The CDR3 DNA sequence: TGTGCCAGCAAACAGGGTGCCTATGGCTACACCTTC.

The chain employs TRBV4-1 and TRBJ1-5; 7 nucleotides agree with TRBD1. The CDR3 is 16 amino acids. J gave up 1 base and V 0 bases, and 3 bases lay outside the gene matches. Germline V gene sequence: CDR1 MGHRA, CDR2 YSYEKL. CDR3 protein: CASSQEGGQSNQPQHF. The CDR3 DNA sequence: TGCGCCAGCAGCCAAGAAGGGGGACAGAGCAATCAGCCCCAGCATTTT.

This rearrangement joins TRBV19 to TRBJ2-3, with 11 bases matching TRBD2. CDR3 length: 18 amino acids. The V segment lost 6 bases and the J segment 2 bases; nucleotides outside the gene matches: 13. The V gene's germline CDR1 is LNHDA and CDR2 SQIVND (reference sequence). CDR3 loop: CASSPGWVAGGNTDTQYF. Here the CDR3 DNA reads TGTGCCAGTAGCCCAGGATGGGTAGCGGGAGGGAACACAGATACGCAGTATTTT. Variable domain in full (rest from reference TRBV19 and TRBJ2-3): DGGITQSPKYLFRKEGQNVTLSCEQNLNHDAMYWYRQDPGQGLRLIYYSQIVNDFQKGDIAEGYSVSREKKESFPLTVTSAQKNPTAFYLCASSPGWVAGGNTDTQYFGPGTRLTVL.

V gene TRBV27 combines with J gene TRBJ2-2; TRBD1 might be the D (5 bases). The germline gives CDR1 MNHEY, CDR2 SMNVEV (reference sequence). V was cut by 0 bases and J by 4 bases, with 15 bases left in between. The CDR3 length is 17 residues. CDR3 sequence reads: CASSLSEAPQGTGELFF. The CDR3 nucleotides read TGTGCCAGCAGTTTATCAGAAGCGCCCCAGGGCACCGGGGAGCTGTTTTTT.

The CDR3 sequence: CASSFYFGTANNEQFF. CDR3 in DNA: TGTGCCAGCAGCTTCTATTTCGGGACAGCGAACAATGAGCAGTTCTTC. The chain is built from TRBV7-9 and TRBJ2-1, with 7 bases matching TRBD1. V shed 3 bases and J 5 bases; nucleotides not matched to a gene: 10. This CDR3 has 16 amino acids. Germline V gene data show CDR1 as SEHNR and CDR2 as FQNEAQ (reference sequence).

The chain uses TRBV12-5 and TRBJ1-1; D is undetermined. The CDR3 is 16 residues long. Deletions cut 0 bases from V and 2 bases from J, with 13 bases between. CDR1 is LGHNT and CDR2 is FRNRAP in the germline V gene. CDR3 sequence reads: CASGLVSPGENTEAFF. CDR3 in DNA: TGTGCTAGTGGTTTGGTATCCCCCGGAGAAAACACTGAAGCTTTCTTT.

The CDR3 loop reads CASSSGGLAQNIQYF. Written as DNA, the CDR3 is TGCGCCAGCAGCTCTGGGGGACTAGCGCAAAACATTCAGTACTTC. The gene calls are TRBV5-1 and TRBJ2-4; TRBD2 agrees at 10 bases. Germline assignment: CDR1 SGHRS and CDR2 YFSETQ. The junction had 5 bases not matched to a gene; V was cut back by 3 bases and J by 5 bases. The CDR3 length is 15 residues.